Each of the 28 T cell receptor beta chains below was sequenced from the same sample in a study of T cells after yellow fever vaccination. TCRdb re-derived calls from the 5' RACE reads in MiXCR, one entry per CDR3 protein. The table lists hundreds of thousands of distinct CDR3 sequences, roughly a fifth of them singletons. The input for sequencing was PBMCs, taken 15 days after the yellow fever booster vaccination. Every receptor here comes from a young man who received the YFV17D yellow fever vaccine.

This clonotype has a handful of counts. CDR3: CSVVREQYF. DNA for the CDR3: TGCAGCGTTGTCCGAGAGCAGTACTTC. V and J are TRBV29-1 and TRBJ2-7, with D unclear. Germline CDR1 SQVTM, CDR2 ANQGSEA. The CDR3 is made up of 9 amino acids. Trimming stripped 4 bases from V and 7 bases from J, with 5 bases between.

The V gene is TRBV25-1, the J gene TRBJ2-7; the D gene is possibly TRBD2 (6 bases). V lost 5 bases and J 3 bases, leaving 14 bases between the germline ends. Germline V gene data show CDR1 as MGHDK and CDR2 as SYGVNS. The CDR3 is made up of 14 amino acids. In nucleotides, the CDR3 is TGTGCCAGCAGTAGGGACTGGGGCCGCTACGAGCAGTACTTC. Its translation is CASSRDWGRYEQYF.

This clonotype was recorded a few times. The rearrangement uses TRBV6-2 or TRBV6-3 and TRBJ2-1; TRBD2 matches 8 bases. Germline V gene lookup returns CDR1 MNHEY and CDR2 SVGEGT. The trim removed 6 bases at V and 1 base at J, leaving 5 bases unmatched. The length of the CDR3 is 15 residues. The CDR3 bases are TGTGCCAGCAGGCCCTCTAGCGGGTCCTACAATGAGCAGTTCTTC. Translating gives CASRPSSGSYNEQFF.

The rearrangement uses TRBV7-9 and TRBJ2-3; 7 nucleotides match TRBD2. Looked up from germline, CDR1 is SEHNR and CDR2 is FQNEAQ (reference sequence). V was clipped by 11 bases and J by 4 bases; unmatched bases: 6. The CDR3 runs to 12 residues. DNA of the CDR3: TGTGCCCCGGAGGCGGGAGCAGATACGCAGTATTTT. Protein: CAPEAGADTQYF.

This clonotype was seen more than once but under ten times. The CDR3 reads CASSSTSGLTDTQYF. CDR3 nucleotides: TGTGCCAGTAGCTCGACTAGCGGACTCACAGATACGCAGTATTTT. V and J are TRBV19 and TRBJ2-3; 9 bases match TRBD2. This CDR3 spans 15 amino acids. Germline CDR1 LNHDA, CDR2 SQIVND (reference sequence). With V trimmed by 6 bases and J by 2 bases, 6 bases remained unmatched.

The V gene is TRBV20-1, the J gene TRBJ2-2; 12 positions match TRBD2. The junction had 10 bases not matched to a gene; V was cut back by 4 bases and J by 7 bases. CDR1 DFQATT and CDR2 SNEGSKA come from the germline V gene (reference sequence). The CDR3 extends over 16 amino acids. The CDR3 spells CSAKPSGRASGGELFF. DNA for the CDR3: TGCAGTGCTAAACCTAGCGGGAGGGCCTCGGGCGGGGAGCTGTTTTTT.

The V gene is TRBV28, the J gene TRBJ2-7; no definite D call. Looked up from germline, CDR1 is MDHEN and CDR2 is SYDVKM. Trimming shortened V by 1 base and J by 5 bases, and 12 bases separated the two germline ends. This CDR3 region has 14 residues. CDR3 in DNA: TGTGCCAGCAGTTTATTGGTGTCCCCCCACGAGCAGTACTTC. This gives the protein CASSLLVSPHEQYF.

This chain links TRBV10-3 with TRBJ2-4; D remains unclear. Trimming took 2 bases from V and 9 from J, leaving 5 bases between them. CDR1 and CDR2 (germline): ENHRY, SYGVKD. The CDR3 loop spans 11 amino acids. CDR3 sequence: CAISEGIIQYF. The DNA of the CDR3 is TGTGCCATCAGTGAGGGGATCATTCAGTACTTC.

This clonotype appeared a few times. The V call is TRBV29-1, the J call TRBJ2-1; no firm D call. CDR1 is SQVTM and CDR2 is ANQGSEA in the germline V gene. The CDR3 is 14 residues long. The V end was cut by 7 bases, the J end by 3 bases, with 16 bases between. Here the CDR3 reads CSAEDGGIYNEQFF. In DNA, the CDR3 is TGCAGCGCTGAGGACGGTGGGATCTACAATGAGCAGTTCTTC.

The V gene is TRBV5-1, the J gene TRBJ2-3; D is possibly TRBD1 or TRBD2 (5 bases each). The CDR3 is made up of 15 amino acids. The germline gives CDR1 SGHRS, CDR2 YFSETQ. V was clipped by 0 bases and J by 3 bases, with 11 bases between them. This CDR3 reads CASSLVGDATDTQYF. CDR3 bases: TGCGCCAGCAGCTTGGTCGGGGACGCTACAGATACGCAGTATTTT.

This clonotype was seen only a few times. The CDR3 loop is CASSVIGYF. The CDR3 bases are TGTGCCAGCAGCGTGATCGGTTACTTC. The chain carries TRBV9 and TRBJ2-5; D is undetermined. In germline, CDR1 is SGDLS, CDR2 YYNGEE. Trimming cost V 2 bases and J 14 bases, with 7 bases left between them. The CDR3 length is 9 residues.

This clonotype was seen only a few times. This chain joins TRBV5-1 and TRBJ2-5; 12 bases align to TRBD2. The V segment lost 4 bases and the J segment 9 bases; nucleotides outside the gene matches: 10. The V gene's germline CDR1 is SGHRS and CDR2 YFSETQ. CDR3 length: 15 amino acids. The CDR3 DNA follows: TGCGCCAGCAGCGAGACTAGCGGGAGCCCCCTGGCCCAGTACTTC. It is translated as CASSETSGSPLAQYF.

The gene calls are TRBV6-5 and TRBJ2-2; D perhaps matches TRBD2 (6 bases). V gave up 2 bases and J gave up 3 bases, with 13 bases separating them. CDR1 is MNHEY and CDR2 is SVGAGI in the germline V gene. The CDR3 loop spans 16 amino acids. CDR3 bases: TGTGCCAGCAGTTACGGGCGGGGCGTCTACACCGGGGAGCTGTTTTTT. This encodes CASSYGRGVYTGELFF.

A few counts support this clonotype. The CDR3 reads CASSLRNPYNEQFF. The CDR3 nucleotides read TGTGCCAGCAGCTTACGGAATCCTTACAATGAGCAGTTCTTC. The genes are TRBV7-9 and TRBJ2-1; D is ambiguous. The CDR3 runs to 14 residues. Trimming stripped 2 bases from V and 4 bases from J, with 9 bases between. The germline gives CDR1 SEHNR, CDR2 FQNEAQ (reference sequence).

The rearrangement joins TRBV20-1 to TRBJ2-3, with a possible D match to TRBD1 (6 bases). This CDR3 is built from 15 residues. Germline lookup yields CDR1 DFQATT and CDR2 SNEGSKA (reference sequence). The V gene lost 1 base and the J gene lost 6 bases, with 17 bases spanning the gap. The CDR3 loop reads CSARGGRGIPDTQYF. CDR3 coding DNA: TGCAGTGCTAGAGGGGGCAGGGGCATCCCGGATACGCAGTATTTT.

The chain carries TRBV9 and TRBJ2-5; 9 bases line up with TRBD1. Germline trimming cut 4 bases from V and 5 bases from J; bases unmatched to any gene: 9. Germline CDR1 SGDLS, CDR2 YYNGEE. The CDR3 is made up of 15 amino acids. The CDR3 bases are TGTGCCAGCAGCCCTGGACAGGGGTCTTCGGAGACCCAGTACTTC. Amino acids: CASSPGQGSSETQYF.

V is TRBV11-2 and J is TRBJ1-2; D is undetermined. The V gene's germline CDR1 is SGHAT and CDR2 FQNNGV. V lost 1 base and J 8 bases, leaving 11 bases between the germline ends. The CDR3 spans 13 residues. CDR3 nucleotide sequence: TGTGCCAGCAGCTTAGTCCAGGCGCGGGGCTACACCTTC. This encodes CASSLVQARGYTF.

This clonotype occurred a few times. V gene TRBV29-1 combines with J gene TRBJ2-5; 8 nucleotides match TRBD2. The CDR3 sequence is 13 residues long. Germline lookup yields CDR1 SQVTM and CDR2 ANQGSEA. The ends lost 3 bases at V and 4 bases at J; junction bases unmatched: 4. DNA for the CDR3: TGCAGCGTTGAGTCGGGGGGGGGAGAGACCCAGTACTTC. It translates to CSVESGGGETQYF.

The table lists this clonotype with a few counts. The chain carries TRBV20-1 and TRBJ2-5, with D unclear. Germline CDR1 is DFQATT and CDR2 is SNEGSKA (reference sequence). The CDR3 has 15 amino acids. V dropped 0 bases and J dropped 1 base, with 12 bases sitting between them. CDR3 sequence reads: CSARDLGQPQETQYF. The DNA for the CDR3 is TGCAGTGCTAGAGATCTCGGGCAGCCCCAAGAGACCCAGTACTTC.

This clonotype was detected a few times. The rearrangement uses TRBV7-9 and TRBJ2-3; the match to TRBD1 covers 7 bases. Germline CDR1 and CDR2: SEHNR and FQNEAQ (reference sequence). Trimming cost V 0 bases and J 6 bases; bases outside gene matches: 3. The CDR3 is 14 residues long. The CDR3 nucleotides are TGTGCCAGCAGCTTAGCGGAGACAGGGGATACGCAGTATTTT. Translating it yields CASSLAETGDTQYF.

This clonotype was detected a few times. V is TRBV20-1 and J is TRBJ2-1, with D maybe TRBD2 (5 bases). The CDR3 covers 15 residues. With 0 bases removed from V and 10 bases from J, the gap between germline ends came to 19 bases. Germline V lookup: CDR1 DFQATT, CDR2 SNEGSKA (reference sequence). CDR3 DNA: TGCAGTGCTAGAGATTCGGTAGCGCTTGTGAGCGAGCAGTTCTTC. Translated, it gives CSARDSVALVSEQFF.

The sample holds a few counts of this clonotype. One end of the junction fails to match germline, which may point to a read error. V is TRBV29-1 and J is TRBJ2-2; weak D call: TRBD1 (6 bases). From germline, CDR1 is SQVTM and CDR2 ANQGSEA. The CDR3 runs 15 residues. The DNA for the CDR3 is TGCAGCGCTGAAAAAATACAGGGAAACACCGGGGAGCTGTTTTTT. It codes for CSAEKIQGNTGELFF.

This chain links TRBV4-2 with TRBJ2-1; 9 bases match TRBD2. Trimming took 3 bases from V and 8 from J; bases not matched to a gene: 11. Germline loops: CDR1 LGHNA, CDR2 YNFKEQ. The CDR3 length is 16 residues. The CDR3 loop reads CASSQEGLAQSDEQFF. CDR3 coding DNA: TGTGCCAGCAGCCAGGAGGGACTAGCTCAGAGCGATGAGCAGTTCTTC.

This clonotype has only a few counts. The V and J genes are TRBV6-2 or TRBV6-3 and TRBJ2-1, with 9 bases that match TRBD1. V lost 9 bases and J lost 8; bases outside the gene matches: 8. This CDR3 has 13 amino acids. The germline gives CDR1 MNHEY, CDR2 SVGEGT. The CDR3 nucleotides read TGTGCCAGTTTACAGGGGGCTTCCCATGAGCAGTTCTTC. Protein product: CASLQGASHEQFF.

This chain uses TRBV10-3 with TRBJ2-3, with 8 bases lining up with TRBD2. CDR1 and CDR2 from the germline V gene are ENHRY and SYGVKD. J was trimmed by 2 bases and V by 6 bases; bases with no gene match: 10. CDR3 length: 16 amino acids. CDR3 amino acids: CAISEGTGGATDTQYF. CDR3 nucleotides: TGTGCCATCAGCGAGGGGACGGGAGGGGCCACAGATACGCAGTATTTT.

The V call is TRBV20-1, the J call TRBJ2-1; no reliable D call. Germline V gene data show CDR1 as DFQATT and CDR2 as SNEGSKA (reference sequence). Trimming took off 0 bases at V and 5 bases at J, with 5 bases between the two ends. The CDR3 covers 12 residues. The DNA for the CDR3 is TGCAGTGCTAGAGATTTTAACAATGAGCAGTTCTTC. Translating it yields CSARDFNNEQFF.

This clonotype appeared a few times. This chain joins TRBV15 and TRBJ1-2, with a tentative D call TRBD1 (6 bases). This CDR3 has 12 residues. Germline-derived CDR1 and CDR2 are LNHNV and YYDKDF (reference sequence). V lost 0 bases, J lost 9 bases, and 8 bases lay in between. CDR3: CATSRDQGSYTF. The CDR3, as DNA: TGTGCCACCAGCAGAGATCAGGGGAGCTACACCTTC.

The J gene is TRBJ2-2, the V gene TRBV19; D is possibly TRBD1 (6 bases). Germline CDR1 is LNHDA and CDR2 is SQIVND (reference sequence). This CDR3 is 14 amino acids long. V dropped 7 bases and J dropped 7 bases, with 16 bases sitting between them. The CDR3, as DNA: TGTGCCAGTATGTCACAGGGATCGGGCGGGGAGCTGTTTTTT. Translating it yields CASMSQGSGGELFF.